These T cell receptor beta chains were read from a single sample in a study of response to subunit inactivated influenza vaccine. MiXCR, run by TCRdb on the RT-PCR reads, gives a single entry per CDR3 protein. The sample has roughly 570,000 distinct CDR3 sequences; 14% are singletons. Specimen: PBMCs from blood, collected 11 to 12 days after vaccination. The receptors originated from a man aged 45-65 years who received an inactivated influenza vaccine. The CDR3 runs from the conserved cysteine through the conserved F or W. Each record gives: clone size, D gene, J gene, V gene, CDR3 DNA, CDR3 protein. D genes are given only for firm matches. Clone size is shown for a subset of rows, as once, few, many or a class of expanded clone.

>few|NA|TRBJ2-3|TRBV4-3
TGCGCCAGCAGCCCTTGGAGCACAGATACGCAGTATTTT
CASSPWSTDTQYF
>many|NA|TRBJ2-7|TRBV20-1
TGCAGTGCTGGGACAGGCCGGGGGGGCTCCTACGAGCAGTACTTC
CSAGTGRGGSYEQYF
>NA|NA|TRBJ1-6|TRBV4-1
TGCGCCAGCAGCCAACGGGGACACCTGCGATCGGAGGCCCTCCACTTT
CASSQRGHLRSEALHF
>many|NA|TRBJ1-5|TRBV4-1
TGCGCCAGCAGCCAAGAAAATGCCAATCAGCCCCAGCATTTT
CASSQENANQPQHF
>NA|NA|TRBJ2-2|TRBV7-3
TGTGCCAGCAGCTTAAGCGCAGGAGGACGAAACACCGGGGAGCTGTTTTTT
CASSLSAGGRNTGELFF
>few|TRBD1|TRBJ2-2|TRBV5-1
TGCGCCAGCTCCAACCGGGACAGGGTGATCACCGGGGAGCTGTTTTTT
CASSNRDRVITGELFF
>NA|TRBD2|TRBJ2-2|TRBV14
TGTGCCAGCACGCGGAGCGGGACGAGCACCGGGGAGCTGTTTTTT
CASTRSGTSTGELFF
>NA|TRBD1|TRBJ1-2|TRBV7-2
TGTGCCACAACAGGGGTCTATGGCTACACCTTC
CATTGVYGYTF
>NA|TRBD1|TRBJ1-2|TRBV7-9
TGTGCCAGCAGCTTAGCTACGGGACAGCTCTATGGCTACACCTTC
CASSLATGQLYGYTF
>few|TRBD2|TRBJ2-5|TRBV20-1
TGCAGTGCTAGAGGGGTAGCGGGGAAACAAGAGACCCAGTACTTC
CSARGVAGKQETQYF
>few|NA|TRBJ2-1|TRBV4-3
TGCGCCAGCAGCCAAGAAATGGCCGGTGAGCAGTTCTTC
CASSQEMAGEQFF
>NA|NA|TRBJ2-5|TRBV2
TGTGCCAGCACCGGGACCCAGGAGACCCAGTACTTC
CASTGTQETQYF
>NA|NA|TRBJ2-1|TRBV29-1
TGCAGCGTGGGGCTCTCCTACAATGAGCAGTTCTTC
CSVGLSYNEQFF